The clone carrying this T cell receptor (beta chain) was counted between two and nine times. The antigen is not known. The CDR3 is 14 amino acids. The germline V gene encodes CDR1 LNHNV and CDR2 YYDKDF (reference sequence). V was cut by 1 base and J by 6 bases, with 9 bases left in between. The authors reverse transcribed all of the isolated RNA, so sequencing captured expressed TCRB transcripts. TCRdb's copy holds only in-frame clones and misses some; the assay was immunoSEQ multiplex PCR. The data contain under 550,000 clones, approximately 10% of them singletons. This entry comes from a study of beta chain features in type 1 diabetes. General observations from the study: Sampled from patients, naive, central memory and Treg TCRB repertoires appeared more similar than those sampled from healthy donors. People with Type 1 diabetes carried modestly yet significantly shorter TCRB CDR3s in all four CD4+ subsets.

Using CD45RO/CCR7/CD25/CD127/CD95/CD27, CD4+ naive, central memory, regulatory and stem cell-like memory cells were sorted. Input material: naive CD4+ T cells from blood. The clonotype originates from a woman under 30 in good health. The rearrangement joins TRBV15 to TRBJ2-2; D is perhaps TRBD1 (5 bases). CDR3 loop: CATSRVRVPGELFF. CDR3 in DNA: TGTGCCACCAGCAGAGTCAGGGTCCCCGGGGAGCTGTTTTTT.